The entry below gives a single T cell receptor (beta chain) sequence along with its context. Its antigen is not identified. Primers for the PCR totalled 60 Vbeta and 13 Jbeta. This table comes from immunoSEQ multiplex PCR, and its TCRdb copy is limited to in-frame clones, with some not included. The sample holds some 98,000 clones, roughly 82% seen once. There were likely unrecorded immune exposures, though donors were nominally healthy when sampled. Not recorded for this donor was the CMV serostatus. This sample was included in a study of cytomegalovirus exposure and HLA in healthy donors. Study-level results: For most subjects, TCR beta sequences were reported to predict HLA-A and HLA-B alleles with accuracy.

From germline, CDR1 is MNHNS and CDR2 SASEGT. The CDR3 is 15 residues long. V was pared by 4 bases and J by 1 base, with 4 bases of the junction left unmatched. The specimen sequenced was PBMCs. The chain couples TRBV6-1 to TRBJ1-2, with 9 bases lining up with TRBD1. The source of this sequence is a human donor in good health. CDR3 sequence (DNA): TGTGCCAGCAGTGTCGGGACAGGGCTTAACTATGGCTACACCTTC. Amino acids: CASSVGTGLNYGYTF.